Shown below are 13 T cell receptor beta chains from a single sample sequenced in a study of blood T cell repertoires in COVID-19. The data were produced by immunoSEQ multiplex PCR, yet TCRdb's version contains in-frame clones alone and is incomplete. Among 150,000 to 160,000 clones listed, roughly 82% were seen once. Input material: peripheral blood. These receptors were obtained from a woman aged 45 to 65 with acute or convalescent COVID-19.

The chain has TRBV6-5 and TRBJ1-6; D remains unclear. The CDR3 contains 14 residues. CDR1 and CDR2 (germline): MNHEY, SVGAGI. V was shortened by 2 bases and J by 10 bases, with 12 bases between the two germline ends. The CDR3 bases are TGTGCCAGCAGTTACGAGGGAGCCCTCTCACCCCTCCACTTT. As protein: CASSYEGALSPLHF.

The V gene is TRBV28, the J gene TRBJ1-2, with D unresolved. The CDR3 spans 13 residues. Germline V gene data show CDR1 as MDHEN and CDR2 as SYDVKM. V was trimmed by 4 bases and J by 8 bases, leaving 14 bases between them. This CDR3 is CASSSGGGMGYTF. As DNA, the CDR3 is TGTGCCAGCAGTTCCGGAGGTGGGATGGGCTACACCTTC.

This clone was counted once. This chain uses TRBV2 with TRBJ1-2; perhaps TRBD1 as D (5 bases). CDR3 size: 14 residues. Germline CDR1 and CDR2: SNHLY and FYNNEI. V lost 6 bases and J lost 3, with 14 bases in between. CDR3 DNA sequence: TGTGCCAGCAGCACCGGGGGGGAAGACTATGGCTACACCTTC. Its protein product is CASSTGGEDYGYTF.

This sequence joins TRBV19 and TRBJ1-2, with a weak D call TRBD1 (6 bases). The CDR3 loop spans 17 amino acids. The germline V gene encodes CDR1 LNHDA and CDR2 SQIVND (reference sequence). V lost 1 base, J lost 4 bases, and 19 bases lay in between. The chain's CDR3 is CASSIAVGGVQFYGYTF. CDR3 bases: TGTGCCAGTAGTATAGCCGTAGGGGGGGTCCAGTTCTATGGCTACACCTTC.

The V gene is TRBV6-5, the J gene TRBJ2-1; TRBD1 aligns across 10 bases. Germline loops: CDR1 MNHEY, CDR2 SVGAGI. Trimming removed 6 bases from V and 0 bases from J; junction bases left unmatched: 2. CDR3 length: 15 amino acids. CDR3 DNA sequence: TGTGCCAGCAGCTGGACAGGGGGCTCCTACAATGAGCAGTTCTTC. It yields the protein CASSWTGGSYNEQFF.

The chain combines TRBV5-1 with TRBJ2-2; 11 nucleotides align to TRBD1. The CDR3 contains 16 residues. Germline CDR1 is SGHRS and CDR2 is YFSETQ. J was trimmed by 6 bases and V by 6 bases; bases with no gene match: 10. The CDR3 protein is CASTSAGTGGAGELFF. DNA of the CDR3: TGCGCCAGCACAAGTGCGGGGACAGGGGGTGCCGGGGAGCTGTTTTTT.

The J gene is TRBJ1-2, the V gene TRBV4-3, with D uncertain. The germline V and J ends were trimmed by 0 bases and 4 bases, with 12 bases remaining between them. The CDR3 consists of 15 residues. Germline V lookup: CDR1 LGHNA, CDR2 YSLEER. Here the CDR3 reads CASSQDDLVGYGYTF. As DNA, the CDR3 is TGCGCCAGCAGCCAAGACGACTTAGTGGGCTATGGCTACACCTTC.

This chain uses TRBV4-1 with TRBJ2-3, with D possibly matching TRBD2 (6 bases). The CDR3 runs to 16 residues. V shed 3 bases and J shed 3 bases, with 16 bases lying between them. The germline CDR1 and CDR2 sequences are MGHRA and YSYEKL. The CDR3 sequence: CASSQVPAGRTDTQYF. CDR3 nucleotide sequence: TGCGCCAGCAGCCAGGTCCCGGCGGGGAGGACAGATACGCAGTATTTT.

The chain is built from TRBV18 and TRBJ2-1, with a possible D match to TRBD2 (6 bases). The CDR3 is made up of 16 amino acids. Germline V gene lookup returns CDR1 KGHSH and CDR2 LQKENI. V lost 2 bases, J lost 4 bases, and 15 bases lay in between. The CDR3 protein is CASSPNGRFAYNEQFF. The DNA for the CDR3 is TGTGCCAGCTCACCAAACGGGAGATTTGCTTACAATGAGCAGTTCTTC. Full variable domain (outside the CDR3, taken from reference TRBV18 and TRBJ2-1): NAGVMQNPRHLVRRRGQEARLRCSPMKGHSHVYWYRQLPEEGLKFMVYLQKENIIDESGMPKERFSAEFPKEGPSILRIQQVVRGDSAAYFCASSPNGRFAYNEQFFGPGTRLTVL.

The CDR3 loop reads CASSLDGQGNRALHF. CDR3 coding DNA: TGCGCCAGCAGCTTGGACGGGCAGGGGAATAGGGCCCTCCACTTT. The chain has TRBV5-1 and TRBJ1-6; weak D call: TRBD1 (6 bases). V shed 0 bases and J shed 14 bases, with 18 bases lying between them. The CDR3 runs to 15 residues. CDR1 is SGHRS, CDR2 YFSETQ, per germline.

This clone was counted a few times. The rearrangement links TRBV29-1 to TRBJ1-2; TRBD1 matches 7 bases. CDR1 and CDR2 (germline): SQVTM, ANQGSEA. There are 11 residues in the CDR3. J gave up 6 bases and V 5 bases, and 3 bases lay outside the gene matches. The CDR3 sequence: CSVLTGHGYTF. CDR3 DNA sequence: TGCAGCGTTCTGACAGGGCATGGCTACACCTTC.

The rearrangement uses TRBV27 and TRBJ2-1; 8 nucleotides align to TRBD1. V dropped 2 bases and J dropped 4; count of bases not matched to a gene: 7. Germline V gene lookup returns CDR1 MNHEY and CDR2 SMNVEV (reference sequence). There are 16 residues in the CDR3. The CDR3 DNA sequence: TGTGCCAGCAGTTTAAGGCCAGGGGGCGGTTACAATGAGCAGTTCTTC. The encoded protein is CASSLRPGGGYNEQFF.

This clone was detected a few times. This rearrangement joins TRBV19 to TRBJ2-3; maybe TRBD1 (5 bases). Germline V gene data show CDR1 as LNHDA and CDR2 as SQIVND (reference sequence). The V gene lost 7 bases and the J gene lost 0 bases, with 8 bases spanning the gap. The CDR3 covers 13 residues. The CDR3, as DNA: TGTGCCAGTATGGGGCCTAGCACAGATACGCAGTATTTT. It specifies CASMGPSTDTQYF.